A single sample gave rise to the 29 T cell receptor beta chains below, sequenced in a study of blood T cells in healthy people across ages. With a J-beta primer mix and a sample-barcoded 5' primer, a second PCR ran about 7 to 12 cycles. TCRdb reprocessed the 5' RACE reads via MiXCR and lists one record per CDR3 protein. The sample carries hundreds of thousands of distinct CDR3 sequences, roughly 50% recorded once. The sequencing sample was made of blood. Every receptor here comes from a man between 60 and 75 years old in good health.

The CDR3 here is CSVAGQVLSYNEQFF. CDR3 nucleotides: TGCAGCGTTGCAGGACAGGTCCTCTCCTACAATGAGCAGTTCTTC. The chain is built from TRBV29-1 and TRBJ2-1, with 7 bases identical to TRBD1. V shed 4 bases, J shed 0 bases, and the junction held 6 bases outside the gene matches. Germline V gene sequence: CDR1 SQVTM, CDR2 ANQGSEA. The length of the CDR3 is 15 residues.

The V gene is TRBV9, the J gene TRBJ1-2; D is unresolved. The CDR3 totals 15 residues. Trimming shortened V by 0 bases and J by 5 bases, and 14 bases separated the two germline ends. Germline V gene data show CDR1 as SGDLS and CDR2 as YYNGEE. CDR3 sequence: CASSVESTPWYGYTF. DNA of the CDR3: TGTGCCAGCAGCGTAGAGTCAACTCCCTGGTATGGCTACACCTTC.

This clonotype has a handful of counts. This CDR3 is CASSLPNPGYNEQFF. As DNA, the CDR3 is TGTGCCAGCAGTTTACCGAACCCCGGCTACAATGAGCAGTTCTTC. The chain carries TRBV27 and TRBJ2-1; no firm D call. This CDR3 region has 15 residues. Trimming shortened V by 2 bases and J by 3 bases, and 11 bases separated the two germline ends. CDR1 is MNHEY and CDR2 is SMNVEV in the germline V gene (reference sequence).

This clonotype was recorded only once. The chain joins TRBV6-1 to TRBJ1-2; TRBD1 aligns across 7 bases. The CDR3 totals 11 residues. With 7 bases clipped from V and 7 bases from J, the junction kept 3 bases outside the gene matches. CDR1 is MNHNS, CDR2 SASEGT, per germline. The DNA for the CDR3 is TGTGCCAGCACAGACAGGGCTGGCTACACCTTC. This codes for CASTDRAGYTF.

This chain joins TRBV7-9 and TRBJ2-5; D remains ambiguous. The CDR3 contains 10 residues. Per the germline V gene, CDR1 is SEHNR and CDR2 is FQNEAQ (reference sequence). V shed 6 bases and J shed 5 bases, with 4 bases lying between them. The CDR3 reads CASSVETQYF. In DNA form, the CDR3 reads TGTGCCAGCAGTGTGGAGACCCAGTACTTC.

This clonotype came up a few times. The chain has TRBV15 and TRBJ1-6, with 7 bases matching TRBD1. Trimming cost V 8 bases and J 4 bases; bases outside gene matches: 5. The CDR3 loop spans 14 amino acids. CDR1 and CDR2 (germline): LNHNV, YYDKDF (reference sequence). The CDR3 DNA sequence: TGTGCCACCGAGGACAGGTCATATAATTCACCCCTCCACTTT. Translation gives CATEDRSYNSPLHF.

The chain is built from TRBV28 and TRBJ2-5; 7 bases fit TRBD1. The length of the CDR3 is 14 residues. Germline V gene lookup returns CDR1 MDHEN and CDR2 SYDVKM. The V gene end was trimmed by 4 bases and the J gene end by 4 bases; junction bases not matched to a gene: 6. The CDR3 sequence: CASSSGQDGETQYF. CDR3 nucleotide sequence: TGTGCCAGCAGTTCCGGACAGGATGGAGAGACCCAGTACTTC.

V is TRBV5-1 and J is TRBJ2-7, with a possible D match to TRBD2 (7 bases). TRBJ2-5 explains the end of the DNA better; the J call may be wrong. The germline CDR1 and CDR2 sequences are SGHRS and YFSETQ. This CDR3 contains 14 residues. The CDR3 protein is CASSVPGGRETQYF. The CDR3 DNA sequence: TGCGCCAGCAGCGTACCCGGGGGGCGGGAGACCCAGTACTTC.

The genes are TRBV7-8 and TRBJ1-4, with 7 bases fitting TRBD1. Unmatched junction bases numbered 4, after V lost 6 bases and J lost 0 bases. CDR1 is SGHVS and CDR2 is FQNEAQ in the germline V gene. This CDR3 has 15 amino acids. CDR3: CASSPTGATNEKLFF. DNA of the CDR3: TGTGCCAGCAGTCCCACAGGGGCAACTAATGAAAAACTGTTTTTT.

The V and J genes are TRBV3-1 and TRBJ2-5; 9 nucleotides match TRBD1. This CDR3 contains 16 residues. CDR1 is LGHDT and CDR2 is YNNKEL in the germline V gene (reference sequence). Trimming cost V 1 base and J 4 bases; bases outside gene matches: 7. The CDR3 DNA reads as TGTGCCAGCAGCCAAGGCCACAGGGGGCTAGGAGAGACCCAGTACTTC. Protein: CASSQGHRGLGETQYF.

This clonotype was picked up a small number of times. This chain uses TRBV4-1 with TRBJ2-5; D is possibly TRBD2 (6 bases). V gave up 1 base and J gave up 7 bases, with 7 bases separating them. The V gene's germline CDR1 is MGHRA and CDR2 YSYEKL. This CDR3 comprises 12 residues. The CDR3 bases are TGCGCCAGCAGCCAAGTCGGGGGGACCCAGTACTTC. Translated, it gives CASSQVGGTQYF.

The chain is built from TRBV6-2 or TRBV6-3 and TRBJ1-2; D may be TRBD1 (5 bases). The CDR3 runs to 13 residues. In germline, CDR1 is MNHEY, CDR2 SVGEGT. V was trimmed by 5 bases and J by 3 bases, leaving 10 bases between them. The CDR3 bases are TGTGCCAGCAGTGATGGACATCACTATGGCTACACCTTC. It codes for CASSDGHHYGYTF.

The J gene is TRBJ2-1, the V gene TRBV5-1; D gene unclear. This CDR3 has 12 residues. Trimming shortened V by 2 bases and J by 5 bases, and 5 bases separated the two germline ends. Germline values: CDR1 SGHRS, CDR2 YFSETQ. In nucleotides, the CDR3 is TGCGCCAGCAGCTTTAGTGACAATGAGCAGTTCTTC. Translated, it gives CASSFSDNEQFF.

The chain employs TRBV9 and TRBJ2-5, with 12 nucleotides matching TRBD1. Germline-derived CDR1 and CDR2 are SGDLS and YYNGEE. This CDR3 contains 15 residues. V lost 4 bases, J lost 11 bases, and 12 bases stayed unmatched. CDR3 sequence reads: CASSPSPGQGAEQYF. In nucleotides, the CDR3 is TGTGCCAGCAGCCCTTCTCCGGGACAGGGGGCTGAGCAGTACTTC.

V is TRBV7-2 and J is TRBJ2-3; a weak D match, TRBD1 (5 bases). This CDR3 is built from 17 residues. Trimming pared 5 bases from V and 7 bases from J, leaving 25 bases between. Looked up from germline, CDR1 is SGHTA and CDR2 is FQGNSA. CDR3 loop: CASSLGAPESGQNTQYF. CDR3 DNA sequence: TGTGCCAGCAGCCTAGGGGCCCCAGAGTCGGGCCAGAATACGCAGTATTTT.

The V call is TRBV11-1, the J call TRBJ1-2; D call uncertain. The length of the CDR3 is 15 residues. The V gene's germline CDR1 is SGHAT and CDR2 FQDESV (reference sequence). Trimming pared 0 bases from V and 0 bases from J, leaving 8 bases between. The CDR3: CASSLAEGTNYGYTF. The CDR3 DNA follows: TGTGCCAGCAGCTTAGCGGAAGGAACTAACTATGGCTACACCTTC.

There are a few counts of this clonotype. V is TRBV5-1 and J is TRBJ2-5; D is perhaps TRBD1 (8 bases). Trimming left V 4 bases short and J 4 bases short, with 17 bases between. This CDR3 spans 15 amino acids. Germline V lookup: CDR1 SGHRS, CDR2 YFSETQ. CDR3 sequence: CASSTAGTGRETQYF. The CDR3 nucleotides read TGCGCCAGCAGCACAGCGGGGACAGGCCGAGAGACCCAGTACTTC.

The table lists this clonotype with many counts. The V call is TRBV12-3 or TRBV12-4, the J call TRBJ2-7; unclear D gene. The germline V and J ends were trimmed by 3 bases and 4 bases, with 10 bases remaining between them. CDR3 length: 13 amino acids. CDR3 DNA: TGTGCCAGCAGTTTGGGTGGTGGTTACGAGCAGTACTTC. This sequence encodes CASSLGGGYEQYF.

This chain links TRBV2 with TRBJ2-5; D remains ambiguous. This CDR3 is built from 13 residues. The germline gives CDR1 SNHLY, CDR2 FYNNEI. Trimming removed 4 bases at V and 13 bases at J, with 19 bases between. The CDR3 here is CASSVGSLKKGYF. The CDR3 nucleotides are TGTGCCAGCAGTGTAGGTTCCCTAAAGAAGGGGTACTTC.

The chain is built from TRBV12-3 or TRBV12-4 and TRBJ2-2, with D perhaps TRBD2 (6 bases). The V end lost 5 bases, the J end lost 5 bases, and 18 bases lay between the germline ends. The CDR3 contains 16 residues. CDR3 loop: CASSLRELAGTGELFF. Here the CDR3 DNA reads TGTGCCAGCAGTCTTCGGGAACTAGCAGGGACCGGGGAGCTGTTTTTT.

V and J are TRBV5-6 and TRBJ2-7, with 8 bases identical to TRBD1. Gene TRBJ2-5 matches the end of the DNA better, so the J call may be wrong. Germline V gene data show CDR1 as SGHDT and CDR2 as YYEEEE. CDR3 size: 15 residues. The CDR3: CASSLVTGGEETQYF. The CDR3 DNA reads TGTGCCAGCAGCTTGGTCACAGGGGGTGAGGAGACCCAGTACTTC.

The chain is built from TRBV10-3 and TRBJ2-7; TRBD2 matches 9 bases. J gave up 6 bases and V 6 bases, and 6 bases lay outside the gene matches. CDR3 length: 13 residues. CDR1 and CDR2 (germline): ENHRY, SYGVKD. CDR3 region: CAIRMGLASEQYF. The DNA for the CDR3 is TGTGCCATCAGAATGGGACTAGCAAGCGAGCAGTACTTC.

Only a few counts were recorded for this clonotype. V and J are TRBV28 and TRBJ2-4; tentatively, D is TRBD1 (6 bases). The CDR3 is 18 residues long. Germline values: CDR1 MDHEN, CDR2 SYDVKM. Trimming took off 2 bases at V and 1 base at J, with 18 bases between the two ends. The CDR3 DNA sequence: TGTGCCAGCAGTTTAAGTACATATGGGGGCACGGCCAAAAACATTCAGTACTTC. Translation: CASSLSTYGGTAKNIQYF.

V usage is TRBV2 and J usage is TRBJ1-4; 11 bases match TRBD1. This CDR3 spans 14 amino acids. V gave up 6 bases and J gave up 8 bases; unmatched junction bases: 5. Germline loops: CDR1 SNHLY, CDR2 FYNNEI. CDR3 in amino acids: CASRGTGGREKLFF. As DNA, the CDR3 is TGTGCCAGCAGGGGGACAGGGGGACGAGAAAAACTGTTTTTT. Filled out from reference TRBV2 and TRBJ1-4, the complete variable domain reads EPEVTQTPSHQVTQMGQEVILRCVPISNHLYFYWYRQILGQKVEFLVSFYNNEISEKSEIFDDQFSVERPDGSNFTLKIRSTKLEDSAMYFCASRGTGGREKLFFGSGTQLSVL.

This clonotype turned up a few times. V gene TRBV7-9 combines with J gene TRBJ1-2; no firm D call. Germline CDR1 is SEHNR and CDR2 is FQNEAQ (reference sequence). There are 14 residues in the CDR3. Trimming removed 5 bases at V and 8 bases at J, with 18 bases between. The CDR3 is CASSPSAEGRGYTF. CDR3 coding DNA: TGTGCCAGCAGCCCCTCGGCGGAGGGCAGGGGCTACACCTTC.

This chain joins TRBV13 and TRBJ2-3, with TRBD2 matching over 9 bases. The germline V gene has CDR1 PRHDT and CDR2 FYEKMQ (reference sequence). J gave up 0 bases and V 5 bases, and 6 bases lay outside the gene matches. CDR3 length: 16 residues. The CDR3 sequence: CASSLRLAASTDTQYF. For the CDR3, the DNA is TGTGCCAGCAGCCTGCGACTAGCGGCGAGCACAGATACGCAGTATTTT.

This chain connects TRBV12-1 to TRBJ2-5; no check of the table's D call, TRBD2, against the DNA was made. TRBV12-1 represents a pseudogene. The CDR3 consists of 15 residues. CDR3 in DNA: TGTGCCAGCAGCTTTGTGGCTAGCGGGGAAGAGACCCAGTACTTC. This sequence encodes CASSFVASGEETQYF.

A single count supports this clonotype. The J gene is TRBJ1-6, the V gene TRBV20-1, with TRBD1 matching over 12 bases. V trimming: 6 bases; J trimming: 7 bases; junction bases outside the gene matches: 10. The CDR3 extends over 16 amino acids. Germline CDR1 DFQATT, CDR2 SNEGSKA (reference sequence). CDR3 residues: CSASPGQGARNSPLHF. CDR3 DNA: TGCAGTGCCTCACCGGGACAGGGGGCGAGGAATTCACCCCTCCACTTT.

The J gene is TRBJ2-4, the V gene TRBV7-9; the D is unclear. The germline gives CDR1 SEHNR, CDR2 FQNEAQ (reference sequence). V shed 5 bases and J shed 3 bases, with 20 bases lying between them. CDR3 length: 17 residues. The CDR3 nucleotides read TGTGCCAGCAGCACCTTCGGGCCCCCGCGTGGCAAAAACATTCAGTACTTC. Protein sequence: CASSTFGPPRGKNIQYF. The variable domain in full, with the rest retrieved from reference TRBV7-9 and TRBJ2-4, is DTGVSQNPRHKITKRGQNVTFRCDPISEHNRLYWYRQTLGQGPEFLTYFQNEAQLEKSRLLSDRFSAERPKGSFSTLEIQRTEQGDSAMYLCASSTFGPPRGKNIQYFGAGTRLSVL.